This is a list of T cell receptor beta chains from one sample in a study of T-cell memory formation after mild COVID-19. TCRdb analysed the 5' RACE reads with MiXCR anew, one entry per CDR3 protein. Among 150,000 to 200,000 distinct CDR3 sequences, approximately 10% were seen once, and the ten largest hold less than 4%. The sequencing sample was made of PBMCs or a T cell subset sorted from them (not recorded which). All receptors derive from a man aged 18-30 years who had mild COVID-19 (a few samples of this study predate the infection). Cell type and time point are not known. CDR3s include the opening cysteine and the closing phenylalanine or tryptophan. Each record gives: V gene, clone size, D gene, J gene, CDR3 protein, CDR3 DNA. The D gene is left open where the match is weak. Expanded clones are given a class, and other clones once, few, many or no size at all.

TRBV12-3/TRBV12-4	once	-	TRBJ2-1	CASSGAFGGEQFF	TGTGCCAGCAGCGGGGCTTTCGGTGGGGAGCAGTTCTTC
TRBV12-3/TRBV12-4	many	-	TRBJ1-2	CASSAGAANYGYTF	TGTGCCAGCAGCGCAGGGGCCGCTAACTATGGCTACACCTTC
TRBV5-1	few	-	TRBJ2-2	CASSFTWTVSGELFF	TGCGCCAGCAGCTTCACTTGGACAGTCTCCGGGGAGCTGTTTTTT
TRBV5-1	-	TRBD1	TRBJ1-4	CASSLGTGRGEKLFF	TGCGCCAGCAGCTTGGGGACAGGGAGGGGTGAAAAACTGTTTTTT
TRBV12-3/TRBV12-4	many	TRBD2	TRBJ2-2	CASSTYSGGDTGELFF	TGTGCCAGCAGTACTTACAGCGGGGGGGACACCGGGGAGCTGTTTTTT
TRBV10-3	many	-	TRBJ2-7	CAISGAYEQYF	TGTGCCATCAGTGGTGCCTACGAGCAGTACTTC
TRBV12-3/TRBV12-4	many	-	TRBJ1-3	CASGPNGGNTIYF	TGTGCCAGCGGTCCTAACGGTGGAAACACCATATATTTT
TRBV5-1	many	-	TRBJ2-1	CASSLDSAAYNEQFF	TGCGCCAGCAGCTTAGACAGTGCGGCGTACAATGAGCAGTTCTTC
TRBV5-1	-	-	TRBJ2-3	CASSLVRITDTQYF	TGCGCCAGCAGCTTGGTAAGGATAACAGATACGCAGTATTTT
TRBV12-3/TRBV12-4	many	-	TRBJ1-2	CASTYDLLRYYGYTF	TGTGCCAGCACCTATGACCTTTTGCGGTACTATGGCTACACCTTC
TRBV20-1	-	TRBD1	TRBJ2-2	CSAPDRRITGELFF	TGCAGTGCTCCGGACAGGAGAATCACCGGGGAGCTGTTTTTT
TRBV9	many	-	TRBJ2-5	CASSVTARGGQETQYF	TGTGCCAGCAGCGTGACGGCCAGAGGGGGGCAAGAGACCCAGTACTTC
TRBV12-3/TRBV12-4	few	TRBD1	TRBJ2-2	CAGIQTGQGNTGELFF	TGTGCCGGGATACAAACGGGACAGGGGAACACCGGGGAGCTGTTTTTT
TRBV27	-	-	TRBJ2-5	CASSFQYAETQYF	TGTGCCAGCAGTTTCCAGTATGCTGAGACCCAGTACTTC
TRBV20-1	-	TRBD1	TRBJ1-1	CSATRQGVNTEAFF	TGCAGTGCTACCCGACAGGGGGTGAACACTGAAGCTTTCTTT
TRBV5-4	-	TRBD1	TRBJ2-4	CASSPGGSKNIQYF	TGTGCCAGCAGCCCAGGGGGCTCCAAAAACATTCAGTACTTC
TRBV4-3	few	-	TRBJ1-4	CASSQESIRREKLFF	TGCGCCAGCAGCCAAGAAAGTATTAGGAGGGAAAAACTGTTTTTT
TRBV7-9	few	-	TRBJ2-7	CASSRGTAVTYEQYF	TGTGCCAGCAGCCGCGGGACAGCGGTTACTTACGAGCAGTACTTC
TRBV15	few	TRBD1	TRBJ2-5	CATNTDEDRVEETQYF	TGTGCCACCAACACCGACGAGGACAGGGTGGAAGAGACCCAGTACTTC
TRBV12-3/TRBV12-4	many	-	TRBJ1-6	CASSFGRRKADSPLHF	TGTGCCAGCAGTTTTGGGCGGCGAAAAGCAGATTCACCCCTCCACTTT
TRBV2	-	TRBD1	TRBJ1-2	CASRGDRGYGYTF	TGTGCCAGCAGAGGGGACAGGGGGTATGGCTACACCTTC
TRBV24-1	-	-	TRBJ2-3	CATSDLGGASTDTQYF	TGTGCCACCAGTGACCTCGGGGGAGCTAGCACAGATACGCAGTATTTT
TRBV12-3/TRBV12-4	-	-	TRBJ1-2	CASSLSRGGNYGYTF	TGTGCCAGCAGTTTAAGTCGGGGAGGTAACTATGGCTACACCTTC
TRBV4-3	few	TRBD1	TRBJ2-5	CASSQNPTGVGETQYF	TGCGCCAGCAGCCAAAACCCGACAGGGGTCGGGGAGACCCAGTACTTC
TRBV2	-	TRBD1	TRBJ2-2	CASSGQGAPGELFF	TGTGCCAGCAGCGGACAGGGAGCGCCCGGGGAGCTGTTTTTT
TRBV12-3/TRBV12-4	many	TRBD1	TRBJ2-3	CASSSSTGGEGTDTQYF	TGTGCCAGCAGTTCCTCGACAGGGGGCGAGGGCACAGATACGCAGTATTTT
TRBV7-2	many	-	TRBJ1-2	CASSRAGGGYTF	TGTGCCAGCAGCAGGGCCGGCGGTGGCTACACCTTC